This T cell receptor (beta chain) originates from a study of cytomegalovirus exposure and HLA in healthy donors. The PCR contained 60 Vbeta and 13 Jbeta primers. The assay was immunoSEQ multiplex PCR, and TCRdb's table has in-frame clones only and misses some. The sample comprises hundreds of thousands of clones, 60% to 80% of which are singletons, and around 1.9% rests with the top ten. Broader study findings: The listing of 160 or so TCR beta chains classed them as cytomegalovirus-associated.

This CDR3 is 16 amino acids long. Trimming left V 4 bases short and J 3 bases short, with 16 bases between. Looked up from germline, CDR1 is MDHEN and CDR2 is SYDVKM. A word on this clone: Its antigen is as yet unknown.

The chain carries TRBV28 and TRBJ1-3; D call uncertain. This TCR derives from a male donor in good health and CMV-seronegative. The specimen sequenced was PBMCs. The CDR3 loop reads CASSSPGVGSGNTIYF. The DNA for the CDR3 is TGTGCCAGCAGTTCCCCCGGGGTGGGGAGTGGAAACACCATATATTTT.